This TCR beta chain was recovered during a study of beta chain features in type 1 diabetes. Study as a whole: Comparable age, gender and cell yields were observed in patients relative to healthy donors.

Reverse transcribing all isolated RNA meant expressed TCRB transcripts were sequenced. Clones were read by immunoSEQ multiplex PCR, and TCRdb kept only the in-frame ones, dropping some. The data contain some 120,000 clones, about 18% of them seen just once; the ten biggest clones take up around 2.5%. V dropped 2 bases and J dropped 3; count of bases not matched to a gene: 4. This CDR3 has 14 residues. CDR1 and CDR2 from the germline V gene are SGHRS and YFSETQ. Broader study findings: Moderate but significant shortening of TCRB CDR3s was recorded in all four CD4+ subsets from Type 1 diabetes patients. In these data, an HLA type influence on TCRB rearrangement remained unresolved.

A few counts support this clone. Its cognate antigen is unknown. Only one heparinised blood draw was taken per donor, and its volume averaged roughly 120 mL. CD45RO/CCR7/CD25/CD127/CD95/CD27 separated CD4+ naive, central memory, regulatory and stem cell-like memory cells by sorting. The origin of this receptor is a man between 18 and 35 years old with type 1 diabetes. The V and J genes are TRBV5-1 and TRBJ1-1; 7 bases line up with TRBD1. The sequenced material came from central memory CD4+ T cells from blood. CDR3 sequence (DNA): TGCGCCAGCAGCTTACAGGGGTTGGACACTGAAGCTTTCTTT. Residues: CASSLQGLDTEAFF. The complete variable domain, with remaining parts taken from reference TRBV5-1 and TRBJ1-1, reads KAGVTQTPRYLIKTRGQQVTLSCSPISGHRSVSWYQQTPGQGLQFLFEYFSETQRNKGNFPGRFSGRQFSNSRSEMNVSTLELGDSALYLCASSLQGLDTEAFFGQGTRLTVV.